The source of this T cell receptor beta chain is a study of CD8 T cells in ankylosing spondylitis. This clonotype was seen many times. Via MiXCR, TCRdb re-called the 5' RACE reads, giving one row per CDR3 protein. The table includes around 210,000 distinct CDR3 sequences, 8% to 10% detected once. Germline V CDR1 and CDR2: SGHTA, FQGNSA. Between the trimmed V and J ends, which lost 8 bases and 7 bases, there was a span of 22 bases. This CDR3 spans 15 amino acids. Sequencing was done on a sample of blood, either unsorted or a sorted T cell fraction (not recorded which). V and J are TRBV7-2 and TRBJ2-3, with D perhaps TRBD1 or TRBD2 (6 bases each). The receptor was isolated from a female donor with ankylosing spondylitis or in good health (not recorded which). The CDR3 DNA reads as TGTGCCAGCTCCCGCCAGGGGACTCTACACAATACGCAGTATTTT. Its protein is CASSRQGTLHNTQYF.